This T cell receptor beta chain was documented in a study of beta chain features in type 1 diabetes. Study results and limitations: Shorter TCRB CDR3s, moderately but significantly so, marked every one of the four CD4+ subsets in Type 1 diabetes patients. Patients and controls would be equally affected if PCR favored shorter templates.

The table lists this clone with a few counts. The antigen is undetermined. Every participating donor gave one draw, a heparinised blood sample averaging roughly 0.12 L. Via the markers CD45RO/CCR7/CD25/CD127/CD95/CD27, stem cell-like memory, regulatory, central memory and naive CD4+ cells were sorted. Purity exceeding 98% was reached by all sorted populations. Reverse transcribing all isolated RNA meant expressed TCRB transcripts were sequenced. Repertoires were generated with immunoSEQ multiplex PCR, while TCRdb's copy carries only in-frame clones and drops some. The sample holds a few hundred thousand clones, around 12% seen once. Germline assignment: CDR1 LNHDA and CDR2 SQIVND (reference sequence). This CDR3 comprises 13 residues. V was clipped by 8 bases and J by 2 bases; unmatched bases: 5.

The sequence derives from a young woman with type 1 diabetes. The V and J genes are TRBV19 and TRBJ2-7; 8 bases match TRBD1. Material for sequencing was naive CD4+ T cells from blood. CDR3 in amino acids: CASARQGTYEQYF. DNA of the CDR3: TGTGCCAGTGCCCGACAGGGGACCTACGAGCAGTACTTC.